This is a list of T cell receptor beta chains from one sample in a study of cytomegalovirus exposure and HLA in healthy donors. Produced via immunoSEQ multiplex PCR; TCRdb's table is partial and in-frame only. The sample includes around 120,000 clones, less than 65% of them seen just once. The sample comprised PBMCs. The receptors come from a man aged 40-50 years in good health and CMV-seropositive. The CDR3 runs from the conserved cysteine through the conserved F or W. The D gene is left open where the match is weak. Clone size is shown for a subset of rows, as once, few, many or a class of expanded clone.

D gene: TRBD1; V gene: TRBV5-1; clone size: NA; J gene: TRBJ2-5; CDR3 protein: CASSWDLGQGQETQYF; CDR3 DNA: TGCGCCAGCAGCTGGGACCTGGGACAGGGCCAAGAGACCCAGTACTTC
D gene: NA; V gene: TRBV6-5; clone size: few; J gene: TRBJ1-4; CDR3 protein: CASSYSTVVNEKLFF; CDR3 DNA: TGTGCCAGCAGTTACTCGACAGTTGTTAATGAAAAACTGTTTTTT
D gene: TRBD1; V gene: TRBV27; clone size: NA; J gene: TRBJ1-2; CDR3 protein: CASSFGQGASGYTF; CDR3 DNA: TGTGCCAGCAGTTTCGGTCAGGGGGCCAGTGGCTACACCTTC
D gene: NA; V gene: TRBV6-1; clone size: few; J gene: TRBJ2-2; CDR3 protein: CATAFTGQDGELFF; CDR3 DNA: TGTGCCACCGCTTTTACAGGGCAAGACGGGGAGCTGTTTTTT
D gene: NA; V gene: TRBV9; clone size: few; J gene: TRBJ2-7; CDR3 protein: CASSVDQGTYEQYF; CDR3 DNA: TGTGCCAGCAGCGTAGACCAGGGAACGTACGAGCAGTACTTC
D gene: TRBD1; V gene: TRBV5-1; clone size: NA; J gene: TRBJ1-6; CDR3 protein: CASSSQGDNSPLHF; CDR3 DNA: TGCGCCAGCAGTTCGCAGGGGGATAATTCACCCCTCCACTTT
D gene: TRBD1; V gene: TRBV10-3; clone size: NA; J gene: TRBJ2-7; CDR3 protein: CAISDPGGSSYEQYF; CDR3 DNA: TGTGCCATCAGTGATCCAGGGGGAAGCTCCTACGAGCAGTACTTC
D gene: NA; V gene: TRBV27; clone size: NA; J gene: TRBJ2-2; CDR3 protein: CARRQTGELFF; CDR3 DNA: TGTGCCAGGCGCCAAACCGGGGAGCTGTTTTTT
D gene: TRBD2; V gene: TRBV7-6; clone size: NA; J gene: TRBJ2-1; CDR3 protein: CASSPRPGGSHSYNEQFF; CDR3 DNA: TGTGCCAGCAGCCCCCGTCCGGGGGGAAGCCACTCCTACAATGAGCAGTTCTTC
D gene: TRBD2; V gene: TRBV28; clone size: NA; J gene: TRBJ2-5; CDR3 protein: CASSLRGVEETQYF; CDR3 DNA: TGTGCCAGCAGTTTACGGGGGGTGGAAGAGACCCAGTACTTC
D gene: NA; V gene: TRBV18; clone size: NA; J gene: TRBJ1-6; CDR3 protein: CASSPGTFQGNSPLHF; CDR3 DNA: TGTGCCAGCTCACCAGGAACTTTTCAGGGGAATTCACCCCTCCACTTT
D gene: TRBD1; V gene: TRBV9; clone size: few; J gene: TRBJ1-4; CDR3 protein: CASSWDRENEKLFF; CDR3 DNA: TGTGCCAGCAGCTGGGACAGGGAAAATGAAAAACTGTTTTTT
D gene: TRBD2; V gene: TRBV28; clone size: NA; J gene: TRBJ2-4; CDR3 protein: CASSPGTSVNIQYF; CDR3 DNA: TGTGCCAGCAGTCCAGGGACTAGCGTAAACATTCAGTACTTC
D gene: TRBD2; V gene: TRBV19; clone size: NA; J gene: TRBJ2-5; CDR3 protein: CASSPGTSGLETQYF; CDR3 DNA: TGTGCCAGTAGTCCCGGGACTAGCGGCCTTGAGACCCAGTACTTC
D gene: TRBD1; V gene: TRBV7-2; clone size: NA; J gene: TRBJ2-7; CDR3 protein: CASSSGQGPYEQYF; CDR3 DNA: TGTGCCAGCAGCTCGGGACAGGGGCCCTACGAGCAGTACTTC
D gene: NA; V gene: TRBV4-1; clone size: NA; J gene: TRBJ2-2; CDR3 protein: CASSQARLDTGELFF; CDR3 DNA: TGCGCCAGCAGCCAAGCTAGGTTAGACACCGGGGAGCTGTTTTTT
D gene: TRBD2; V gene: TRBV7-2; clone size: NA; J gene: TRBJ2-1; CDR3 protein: CASRNSGGSYNEQFF; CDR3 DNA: TGTGCCAGCAGGAATAGCGGGGGCTCCTACAATGAGCAGTTCTTC
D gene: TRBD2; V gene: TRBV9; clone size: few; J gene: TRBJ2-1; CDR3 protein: CASSGAGTSGSNEQFF; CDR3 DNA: TGTGCCAGCAGCGGAGCCGGGACTAGCGGGTCTAATGAGCAGTTCTTC